These 10 T cell receptor beta chains were sequenced from one sample in a study of cytotoxic CD8 clonotypes in ibrutinib-treated CLL. Assay used: immunoSEQ multiplex PCR; TCRdb lists only in-frame clones, some missing. The table has around 91,000 clones, 86% seen once. Sequenced material: PBMCs, taken before ibrutinib treatment. The source is a human donor with chronic lymphocytic leukemia.

The chain uses TRBV5-1 and TRBJ1-1, with D tentatively TRBD1 (5 bases). The CDR3 totals 15 residues. In germline, CDR1 is SGHRS, CDR2 YFSETQ. Trimming removed 4 bases from V and 4 bases from J, with 17 bases in between. CDR3 bases: TGCGCCAGCAGCCCGGAGGTAATGGGGACCACTGAAGCTTTCTTT. This gives the protein CASSPEVMGTTEAFF.

The V gene is TRBV30, the J gene TRBJ2-1, with 13 bases lining up with TRBD2. CDR3 size: 15 residues. Trimming took 2 bases from V and 8 from J; bases not matched to a gene: 6. In germline, CDR1 is GTSNPN, CDR2 SVGIG (reference sequence). The CDR3, as DNA: TGTGCCTGGAGTCGAAGACTAGCGGGAGGCGATGAGCAGTTCTTC. Its translation is CAWSRRLAGGDEQFF.

The gene calls are TRBV20-1 and TRBJ2-7, with D possibly matching TRBD2 (5 bases). The CDR3 contains 11 residues. From germline, CDR1 is DFQATT and CDR2 SNEGSKA (reference sequence). V lost 6 bases and J lost 9, with 15 bases in between. CDR3 bases: TGCAGTGCAAGACTGACTGGGAGGCAGTACTTC. As protein: CSARLTGRQYF.

The gene calls are TRBV9 and TRBJ2-1; D possibly corresponds to TRBD1 (5 bases). The CDR3 spans 15 residues. Trimming took off 0 bases at V and 9 bases at J, with 16 bases between the two ends. From germline, CDR1 is SGDLS and CDR2 YYNGEE. The CDR3 sequence: CASSVDGERRGEQFF. CDR3 coding DNA: TGTGCCAGCAGCGTAGACGGAGAGCGAAGGGGTGAGCAGTTCTTC. Full variable domain (rest looked up from reference TRBV9 and TRBJ2-1): DSGVTQTPKHLITATGQRVTLRCSPRSGDLSVYWYQQSLDQGLQFLIQYYNGEERAKGNILERFSAQQFPDLHSELNLSSLELGDSALYFCASSVDGERRGEQFFGPGTRLTVL.

J is TRBJ2-1 and V is TRBV28; possibly TRBD2 for D (6 bases). This CDR3 comprises 15 residues. Germline loops: CDR1 MDHEN, CDR2 SYDVKM. V was clipped by 5 bases and J by 3 bases, with 14 bases between them. CDR3 region: CASSAPGVLYNEQFF. The CDR3, as DNA: TGTGCCAGCAGTGCCCCGGGGGTACTCTACAATGAGCAGTTCTTC. The full variable domain, rest sourced from reference TRBV28 and TRBJ2-1, is DVKVTQSSRYLVKRTGEKVFLECVQDMDHENMFWYRQDPGLGLRLIYFSYDVKMKEKGDIPEGYSVSREKKERFSLILESASTNQTSMYLCASSAPGVLYNEQFFGPGTRLTVL.

The chain recombines TRBV7-9 with TRBJ1-1; 10 nucleotides align to TRBD1. This CDR3 is 18 amino acids long. Germline CDR1 and CDR2: SEHNR and FQNEAQ (reference sequence). The junction had 14 bases not matched to a gene; V was cut back by 3 bases and J by 4 bases. The CDR3 coding sequence is TGTGCCAGCAGCTTCCCCTACTCTAGACAGGGGGCTAGCACTGAAGCTTTCTTT. This translates into CASSFPYSRQGASTEAFF.

The CDR3 reads CASSRTVDNQPQHF. The CDR3 DNA reads as TGTGCCAGCAGTCGTACTGTGGACAATCAGCCCCAGCATTTT. This rearrangement joins TRBV27 to TRBJ1-5; D uncertain. Per germline, CDR1 MNHEY and CDR2 SMNVEV (reference sequence). The length of the CDR3 is 14 residues. Trimming cost V 5 bases and J 3 bases, with 11 bases left between them.

J is TRBJ1-1 and V is TRBV27, with 7 bases matching TRBD1. The CDR3 contains 17 residues. Unmatched junction bases numbered 12, after V lost 5 bases and J lost 0 bases. In germline, CDR1 is MNHEY, CDR2 SMNVEV (reference sequence). CDR3 in DNA: TGTGCCAGCAGTCGACAGGGCACAGCGACGATGAACACTGAAGCTTTCTTT. Translated, it gives CASSRQGTATMNTEAFF.

The J gene is TRBJ2-1, the V gene TRBV9; D unresolved. V lost 4 bases, J lost 7 bases, and 9 bases lay in between. The germline V gene has CDR1 SGDLS and CDR2 YYNGEE. The CDR3 contains 12 residues. The CDR3 region has the DNA TGTGCCAGCAGCCCCCAGTTGAATGAGCAGTTCTTC. Protein sequence: CASSPQLNEQFF.

The chain uses TRBV29-1 and TRBJ2-3; TRBD1 agrees at 8 bases. This CDR3 contains 14 residues. V gave up 5 bases and J gave up 1 base; unmatched junction bases: 5. Germline V gives CDR1 SQVTM, CDR2 ANQGSEA. In DNA form, the CDR3 reads TGCAGCGTTACCGAGACAGGGGGCACAGATACGCAGTATTTT. The encoded protein is CSVTETGGTDTQYF.